This T cell receptor beta chain was found in a study of Graves' ophthalmopathy and Graves' hyperthyroidism. Study-wide background: Peripheral blood was obtained at first diagnosis, ahead of any treatment.

CDR3 regions of TCR beta were amplified from RNA transcripts. First-round RT-PCR relied on HTBI primers, and a second-round multiplex PCR came next. TCRdb independently ran MiXCR on the multiplex PCR reads; one entry per CDR3 protein. The repertoire holds about 39,000 distinct CDR3 sequences, 50% seen once, with 26% in the top ten. Recruitment covered hyperthyroidism patients aged 18 to 65 whose new diagnosis was of under 2 months' duration. Orbital computed tomography, together with clinical symptoms, serum thyroxine, TRAb and thyroid ultrasound, was used for diagnosis. Study results and caveats: The blood repertoire also included most expanded thyroid clonotypes above 0.001 frequency.

The CDR3 loop spans 14 amino acids. Germline loops: CDR1 SGHTA, CDR2 FQGTGA. Concerning this clonotype itself: What it binds is not known. A much larger clone sits a single nucleotide away, making a read error possible.

The source of this sequence is an adult woman with stable Graves' hyperthyroidism. Material for sequencing was peripheral blood. The chain links TRBV7-3 to TRBJ2-3; D gene ambiguous. DNA of the CDR3: TGTGCCAGCAGCCAAAGCCGCTCTGGAGATGCGCAGTATTTT. Translating gives CASSQSRSGDAQYF.